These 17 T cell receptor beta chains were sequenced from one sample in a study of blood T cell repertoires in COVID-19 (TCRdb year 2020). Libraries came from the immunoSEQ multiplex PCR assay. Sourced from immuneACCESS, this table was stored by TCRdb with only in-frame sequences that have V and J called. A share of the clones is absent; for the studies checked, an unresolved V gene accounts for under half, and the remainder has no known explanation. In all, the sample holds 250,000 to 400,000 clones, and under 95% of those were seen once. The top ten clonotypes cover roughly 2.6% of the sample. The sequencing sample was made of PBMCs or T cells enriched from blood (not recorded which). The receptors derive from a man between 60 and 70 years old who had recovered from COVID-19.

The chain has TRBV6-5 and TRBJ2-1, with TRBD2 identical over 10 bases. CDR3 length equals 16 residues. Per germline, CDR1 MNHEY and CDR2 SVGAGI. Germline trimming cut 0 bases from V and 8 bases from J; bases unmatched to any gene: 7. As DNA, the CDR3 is TGTGCCAGCAGTTACTCGTCTAGCGGGAGATCTTATGAGCAGTTCTTC. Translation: CASSYSSSGRSYEQFF.

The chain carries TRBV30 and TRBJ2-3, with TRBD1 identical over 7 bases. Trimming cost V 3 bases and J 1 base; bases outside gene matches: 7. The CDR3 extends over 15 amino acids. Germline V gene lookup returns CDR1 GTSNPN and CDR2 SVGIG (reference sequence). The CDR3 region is CAWSRGQGGTDTQYF. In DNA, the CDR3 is TGTGCCTGGAGCCGCGGGCAGGGGGGCACAGATACGCAGTATTTT.

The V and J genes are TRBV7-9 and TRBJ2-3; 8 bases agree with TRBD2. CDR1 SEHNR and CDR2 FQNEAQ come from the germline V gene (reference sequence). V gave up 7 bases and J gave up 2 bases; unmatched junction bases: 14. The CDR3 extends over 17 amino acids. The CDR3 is CASNGAGAQPITDTQYF. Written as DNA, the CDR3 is TGTGCCAGCAACGGAGCGGGGGCCCAACCAATCACAGATACGCAGTATTTT.

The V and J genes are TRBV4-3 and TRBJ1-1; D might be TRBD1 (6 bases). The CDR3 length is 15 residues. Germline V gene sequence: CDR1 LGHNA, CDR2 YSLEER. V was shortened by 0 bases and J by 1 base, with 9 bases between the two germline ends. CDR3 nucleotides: TGCGCCAGCAGCCAAGATAGGACAGCGAACACTGAAGCTTTCTTT. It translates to CASSQDRTANTEAFF.

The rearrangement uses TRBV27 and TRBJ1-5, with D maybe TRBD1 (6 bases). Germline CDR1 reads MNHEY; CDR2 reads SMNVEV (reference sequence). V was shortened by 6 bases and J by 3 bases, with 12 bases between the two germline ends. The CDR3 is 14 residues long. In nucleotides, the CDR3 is TGTGCCAGCAGCCCGGGACAAATCAATCAGCCCCAGCATTTT. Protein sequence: CASSPGQINQPQHF.

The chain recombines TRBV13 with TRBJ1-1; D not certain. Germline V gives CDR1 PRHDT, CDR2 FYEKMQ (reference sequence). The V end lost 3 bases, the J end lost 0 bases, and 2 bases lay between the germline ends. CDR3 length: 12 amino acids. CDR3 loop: CASSFVNTEAFF. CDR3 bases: TGTGCCAGCAGCTTCGTGAACACTGAAGCTTTCTTT. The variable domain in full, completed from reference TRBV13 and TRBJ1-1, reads AAGVIQSPRHLIKEKRETATLKCYPIPRHDTVYWYQQGPGQDPQFLISFYEKMQSDKGSIPDRFSAQQFSDYHSELNMSSLELGDSALYFCASSFVNTEAFFGQGTRLTVV.

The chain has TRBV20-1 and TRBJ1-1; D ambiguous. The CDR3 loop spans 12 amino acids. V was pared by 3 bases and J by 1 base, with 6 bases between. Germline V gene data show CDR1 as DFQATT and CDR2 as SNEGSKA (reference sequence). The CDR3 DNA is TGCAGTGCTAGTGACGGGAACACTGAAGCTTTCTTT. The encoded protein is CSASDGNTEAFF.

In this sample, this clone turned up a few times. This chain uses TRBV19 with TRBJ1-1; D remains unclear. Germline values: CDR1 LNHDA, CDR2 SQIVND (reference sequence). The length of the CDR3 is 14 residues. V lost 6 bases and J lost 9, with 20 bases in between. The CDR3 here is CASRASTPILKAFF. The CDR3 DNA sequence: TGTGCCAGTAGAGCTTCCACCCCTATTTTAAAAGCTTTCTTT.

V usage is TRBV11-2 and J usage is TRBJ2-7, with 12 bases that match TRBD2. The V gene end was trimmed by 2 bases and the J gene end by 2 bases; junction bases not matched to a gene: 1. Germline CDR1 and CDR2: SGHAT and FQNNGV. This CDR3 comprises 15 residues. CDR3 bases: TGTGCCAGCAGCTTATCTAGCGGGGGGGCCTACGAGCAGTACTTC. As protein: CASSLSSGGAYEQYF.

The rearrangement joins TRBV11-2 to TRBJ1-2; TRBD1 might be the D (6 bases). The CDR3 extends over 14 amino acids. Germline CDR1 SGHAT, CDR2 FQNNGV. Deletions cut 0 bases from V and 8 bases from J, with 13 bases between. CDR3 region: CASSLDLGRGGYTF. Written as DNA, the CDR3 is TGTGCCAGCAGCTTAGATCTGGGCAGGGGAGGCTACACCTTC.

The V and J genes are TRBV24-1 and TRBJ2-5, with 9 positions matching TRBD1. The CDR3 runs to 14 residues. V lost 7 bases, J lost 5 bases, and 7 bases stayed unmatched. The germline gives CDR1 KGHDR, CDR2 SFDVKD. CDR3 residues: CATSPGQGIETQYF. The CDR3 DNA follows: TGTGCCACCAGCCCGGGACAGGGTATTGAGACCCAGTACTTC.

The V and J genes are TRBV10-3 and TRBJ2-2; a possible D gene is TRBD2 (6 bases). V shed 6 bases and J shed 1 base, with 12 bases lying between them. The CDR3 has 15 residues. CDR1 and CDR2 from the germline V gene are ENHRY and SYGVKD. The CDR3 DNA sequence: TGTGCCATCAGGATTCGGCGGGGGAACACCGGGGAGCTGTTTTTT. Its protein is CAIRIRRGNTGELFF.

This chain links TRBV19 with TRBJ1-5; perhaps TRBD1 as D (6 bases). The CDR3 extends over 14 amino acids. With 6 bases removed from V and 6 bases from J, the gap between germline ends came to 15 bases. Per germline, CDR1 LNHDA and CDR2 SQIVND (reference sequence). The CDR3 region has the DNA TGTGCCAGTAGCACTACAGGGTCGGGTCAGCCCCAGCATTTT. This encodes CASSTTGSGQPQHF.

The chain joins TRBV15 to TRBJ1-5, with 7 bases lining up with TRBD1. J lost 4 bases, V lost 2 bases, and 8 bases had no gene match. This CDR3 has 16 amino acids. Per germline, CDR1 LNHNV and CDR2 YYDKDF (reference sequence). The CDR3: CATSRPRPGQNQPQHF. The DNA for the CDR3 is TGTGCCACCAGCAGACCCCGCCCGGGACAGAATCAGCCCCAGCATTTT.

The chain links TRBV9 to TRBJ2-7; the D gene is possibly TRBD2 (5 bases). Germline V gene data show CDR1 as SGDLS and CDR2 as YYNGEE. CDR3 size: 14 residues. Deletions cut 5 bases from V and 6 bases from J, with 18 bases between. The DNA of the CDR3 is TGTGCCAGCAGGCAGACAAGCGCCGGAGGCGAGCAGTACTTC. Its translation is CASRQTSAGGEQYF.

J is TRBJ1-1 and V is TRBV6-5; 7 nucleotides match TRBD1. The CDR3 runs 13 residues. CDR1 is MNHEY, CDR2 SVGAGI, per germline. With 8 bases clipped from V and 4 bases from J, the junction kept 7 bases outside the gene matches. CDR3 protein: CASADRLSTEAFF. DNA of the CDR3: TGTGCCAGCGCGGACAGGTTGAGCACTGAAGCTTTCTTT.

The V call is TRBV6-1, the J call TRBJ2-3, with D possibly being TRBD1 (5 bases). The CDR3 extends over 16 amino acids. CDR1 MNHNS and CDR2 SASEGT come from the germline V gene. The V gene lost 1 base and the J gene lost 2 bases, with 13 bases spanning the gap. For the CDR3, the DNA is TGTGCCAGCAGTGAAGTCTTTTACAGGCTCACAGATACGCAGTATTTT. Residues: CASSEVFYRLTDTQYF.